This T cell receptor (beta chain) was sequenced for a study of Ad26.COV2.S vaccination and SARS-CoV-2 variants. Treatment defined: some 20 received Ad26.COV2.S at low or high dose, single or two shots; several received placebo; per-sample allocation not given. Samples were taken on day 63 after the first vaccine or placebo injection. The protocol was immunoSEQ multiplex PCR, while the TCRdb copy is restricted to in-frame clones and leaves out a portion. Of 300,000 to 500,000 clones listed, around nine tenths are singletons. The CDR3 sequence is 12 residues long. J lost 7 bases, V lost 8 bases, and 5 bases had no gene match. Per the germline V gene, CDR1 is SNHLY and CDR2 is FYNNEI.

The chain couples TRBV2 to TRBJ2-5; TRBD1 aligns across 9 bases. The TCR sequence derives from a person between 18 and 59 years old who received the Ad26.COV2.S COVID-19 vaccine or a placebo. Sequenced material: peripheral blood, taken in a trial of Ad26.COV2.S vaccine versus placebo. This chain's CDR3 is CASGTGPGTQYF. The CDR3 DNA is TGTGCCAGCGGGACAGGGCCTGGGACCCAGTACTTC.